The rows below give T cell receptor beta chains drawn from one sample of a study of PD-1 blockade in classical Hodgkin lymphoma. Libraries were prepared by immunoSEQ multiplex PCR; TCRdb keeps only in-frame clonotypes and omits some of them. Among 40,000 to 45,000 clones listed, more than 70% were seen once. The sequenced sample was peripheral blood mononuclear cells (PBMCs), obtained at baseline. The source is a human donor with classical Hodgkin lymphoma. CDR3s include the opening cysteine and the closing phenylalanine or tryptophan. D genes are given only for firm matches. Clone size is stated in some rows and not others, as once, few, many or a class when expanded.

.	TRBV2	.	TRBJ1-1	TGTGCCAGCACCGACAGAGGGAGCACTGAAGCTTTCTTT	CASTDRGSTEAFF
.	TRBV6-5	.	TRBJ2-6	TGTGCCAGCAGTTACTCTCGGGGCTCTGGGGCCAACGTCCTGACTTTC	CASSYSRGSGANVLTF
.	TRBV6-6	.	TRBJ1-1	TGTGCCAGCAGCGAAACTGGGGCAGGGTATAACACTGAAGCTTTCTTT	CASSETGAGYNTEAFF
.	TRBV7-6	.	TRBJ1-6	TGTGCCAGCAGCTTAGGTCGTAATTCACCCCTCCACTTT	CASSLGRNSPLHF
.	TRBV2	.	TRBJ1-1	TGTGCCAGCACCGCGAACACTGAAGCTTTCTTT	CASTANTEAFF
.	TRBV27	.	TRBJ1-3	TGTGCCAGCAGCGGCAGGGGCGGTGGAAACACCATATATTTT	CASSGRGGGNTIYF
.	TRBV5-6	.	TRBJ2-7	TGTGCCAGCAGCTTGTACCGGTTCGAGCGCACCTTCTACGAGCAGTACTTC	CASSLYRFERTFYEQYF
.	TRBV11-2	.	TRBJ1-1	TGTGCCAGCAGCTTACTCTACTCAGTTGTTCTAAGCGAAGCTTTCTTT	CASSLLYSVVLSEAFF
.	TRBV5-1	.	TRBJ1-1	TGCGCCAGCAGCTTTAGAACAGTGAACACTGAAGCTTTCTTT	CASSFRTVNTEAFF
.	TRBV6-1	.	TRBJ1-1	TGTGCCATAGGGCACTTGAACACTGAAGCTTTCTTT	CAIGHLNTEAFF
.	TRBV29-1	.	TRBJ1-5	TGCAGCGTTGAAGGCGACATGGGTCAGCCCCAGCATTTT	CSVEGDMGQPQHF
.	TRBV7-8	.	TRBJ2-7	TGTGCCAGCAGCTCCGACAGGATCTACGAGCAGTACTTC	CASSSDRIYEQYF
.	TRBV11-2	.	TRBJ2-2	TGTGCCAGCAGCACTCGGACTGAGAACACCGGGGAGCTGTTTTTT	CASSTRTENTGELFF
.	TRBV5-4	TRBD2	TRBJ2-7	TGTGCCGCTCGGGCTAGCGGGGATTACGAGCAGTACTTC	CAARASGDYEQYF
.	TRBV5-4	.	TRBJ2-2	TGTGCCAGCAGCTTGCCAGGGCGGGACGGGGAGCTGTTTTTT	CASSLPGRDGELFF
.	TRBV27	TRBD2	TRBJ2-7	TGTGCCAGCAGGTGGCGGGGGGGCCGGGAGCAGTACTTC	CASRWRGGREQYF
.	TRBV5-6	.	TRBJ1-1	TGTGCCAGCAGCTTGGCGGGGGGGCGGACTGAAGCTTTCTTT	CASSLAGGRTEAFF
few	TRBV19	.	TRBJ1-5	TGTGCCAGTAGTTTCCCTGAGACAGTATATCAGCCCCAGCATTTT	CASSFPETVYQPQHF
.	TRBV9	.	TRBJ1-1	TGTGCCAGCAGCGTAGGGGGTGGAACAGGTGAAGCTTTCTTT	CASSVGGGTGEAFF
.	TRBV5-1	.	TRBJ2-2	TGCGCCAGCCAAAAAGTCCCCACAGCGAACACCGGGGAGCTGTTTTTT	CASQKVPTANTGELFF